This is a list of T cell receptor beta chains from one sample in a study of blood T cell repertoires in COVID-19. Generated by immunoSEQ multiplex PCR, the TCRdb table keeps only in-frame clones and is missing some. The repertoire holds roughly 250,000 clones, with 80% to 90% as singletons. Sample: PBMCs or T cells enriched from blood (not recorded which). These receptors were collected from a woman in her forties or fifties who had recovered from COVID-19. Each CDR3 is given with its conserved first and last residue. A D gene is named only where the DNA matches it firmly. A row's size may be missing; if present it is once, few, many or a size class.

clone size,D gene,J gene,V gene,CDR3 protein,CDR3 DNA
.,.,TRBJ2-2,TRBV15,CATSSYRVNTGELFF,TGTGCCACCAGCAGTTACAGGGTTAACACCGGGGAGCTGTTTTTT
once,TRBD1,TRBJ2-4,TRBV3-1/TRBV3-2,CASSQDGTGPQYF,TGTGCCAGCAGCCAAGATGGGACAGGGCCCCAGTACTTC
.,.,TRBJ1-2,TRBV29-1,CSVEDGGYGYTF,TGCAGCGTCGAGGACGGAGGCTATGGCTACACCTTC
.,.,TRBJ2-2,TRBV7-3,CASSLSGTGELFF,TGTGCCAGCAGCTTGTCAGGCACCGGGGAGCTGTTTTTT
.,TRBD1,TRBJ1-5,TRBV27,CASRGETGGAGNQPQHF,TGTGCCAGCAGGGGAGAGACAGGGGGCGCCGGCAATCAGCCCCAGCATTTT
once,.,TRBJ1-1,TRBV3-1/TRBV3-2,CASSQAQGGTEAFF,TGTGCCAGCAGCCAAGCACAGGGTGGGACTGAAGCTTTCTTT
.,.,TRBJ1-2,TRBV7-9,CASSPSGGSNRGYTF,TGTGCCAGCAGCCCGTCGGGAGGGAGCAATAGGGGCTACACCTTC
.,.,TRBJ1-6,TRBV5-6,CASSFQANSPLHF,TGTGCCAGCAGCTTTCAGGCGAATTCACCCCTCCACTTT
.,TRBD2,TRBJ2-3,TRBV29-1,CSVVASGRDTQYF,TGCAGCGTTGTAGCTAGCGGGAGGGATACGCAGTATTTT
once,.,TRBJ1-4,TRBV28,CASSSPFNYGSEKLFF,TGTGCCAGCAGTTCCCCCTTCAACTATGGGAGTGAAAAACTGTTTTTT
once,.,TRBJ1-1,TRBV27,CASTRGGMWNTEAFF,TGTGCCAGCACCCGGGGGGGGATGTGGAACACTGAAGCTTTCTTT
.,.,TRBJ2-7,TRBV10-3,CAIRGTSPYEQYF,TGTGCCATCAGAGGGACTTCCCCCTACGAGCAGTACTTC
once,.,TRBJ1-5,TRBV7-8,CASSFVGQTNQPQHF,TGTGCCAGCAGCTTCGTGGGGCAGACCAATCAGCCCCAGCATTTT
.,TRBD1,TRBJ2-5,TRBV5-4,CASSWTGTQETQYF,TGTGCCAGCAGCTGGACAGGGACCCAAGAGACCCAGTACTTC
.,TRBD1,TRBJ2-1,TRBV10-3,CAIKRNTGGRLNEQFF,TGTGCCATCAAGAGAAATACAGGGGGCCGTCTCAATGAGCAGTTCTTC
.,.,TRBJ1-5,TRBV5-5,CASSTSWQGSNQPQHF,TGTGCCAGCAGCACGAGCTGGCAGGGTTCAAATCAGCCCCAGCATTTT
.,TRBD1,TRBJ1-4,TRBV27,CASSPARGVGEKLFF,TGTGCCAGCAGTCCAGCCAGGGGGGTAGGTGAAAAACTGTTTTTT
.,TRBD1,TRBJ1-1,TRBV29-1,CSVEDYRGQVVTEAFF,TGCAGCGTTGAAGATTATCGGGGACAGGTCGTCACTGAAGCTTTCTTT
.,.,TRBJ1-1,TRBV18,CASSPLAGDNTEAFF,TGTGCCAGCTCACCTCTGGCAGGTGACAACACTGAAGCTTTCTTT
.,.,TRBJ1-4,TRBV18,CASSATANNEKLFF,TGTGCCAGCTCAGCGACAGCAAATAATGAAAAACTGTTTTTT
few,TRBD1,TRBJ1-4,TRBV14,CASSQASDRASEKLFF,TGTGCCAGCAGCCAGGCCTCAGACAGGGCGTCGGAGAAACTGTTTTTT
.,.,TRBJ1-1,TRBV7-9,CASSPDGTSTEAFF,TGTGCCAGCAGCCCTGACGGGACATCCACTGAAGCTTTCTTT
once,TRBD1,TRBJ2-3,TRBV29-1,CSGGTGVARSF,TGCAGCGGTGGGACAGGGGTTGCCCGATCTTTT
.,TRBD1,TRBJ1-3,TRBV12-3/TRBV12-4,CASSGQGGNTIYF,TGTGCCAGCAGCGGACAGGGTGGAAACACCATATATTTT
.,.,TRBJ2-5,TRBV28,CASSWSLGAETQYF,TGTGCCAGCAGTTGGTCCTTGGGGGCAGAGACCCAGTACTTC
.,.,TRBJ1-2,TRBV27,CASSPSGAPFYGYTF,TGTGCCAGCAGCCCCTCAGGGGCCCCTTTCTATGGCTACACCTTC
few,.,TRBJ1-3,TRBV19,CASSVYSFTGNTIYF,TGTGCCAGTAGTGTCTATAGCTTCACTGGAAACACCATATATTTT
.,.,TRBJ2-1,TRBV5-1,CASASGLATVNEQFF,TGCGCCAGCGCTTCCGGGCTAGCGACGGTTAATGAGCAGTTCTTC
.,.,TRBJ2-1,TRBV3-1/TRBV3-2,CASSQVRANEQFF,TGTGCCAGCAGCCAAGTGAGGGCAAATGAGCAGTTCTTC
.,TRBD1,TRBJ1-4,TRBV5-8,CASSLDRGRLEKLFF,TGTGCCAGCAGCTTGGACAGGGGGCGCTTGGAAAAACTGTTTTTT
.,TRBD1,TRBJ1-2,TRBV19,CASGYTGARPYGYTF,TGTGCCAGTGGGTACACAGGGGCGCGGCCTTATGGCTACACCTTC
.,.,TRBJ2-5,TRBV9,CASSVDSQETQYF,TGTGCCAGCAGCGTAGATAGTCAAGAGACCCAGTACTTC
.,TRBD1,TRBJ1-3,TRBV5-1,CASSLGTGLSTIYF,TGCGCCAGCAGCTTGGGGACAGGGCTTTCCACCATATATTTT
.,.,TRBJ2-2,TRBV19,CASRPGQVNTGELFF,TGTGCCAGTCGTCCGGGACAAGTGAACACCGGGGAGCTGTTTTTT
.,TRBD1,TRBJ1-5,TRBV7-8,CASSSGQGAGQPQHF,TGTGCCAGCAGCTCAGGACAGGGGGCGGGTCAGCCCCAGCATTTT
.,.,TRBJ2-7,TRBV5-5,CASSKGHAALTYEQYF,TGTGCCAGCAGCAAAGGACATGCGGCCTTGACCTACGAGCAGTACTTC
.,.,TRBJ1-2,TRBV21-1,CASSKGPRQTYYGYTF,TGTGCCAGCAGCAAAGGTCCGAGGCAGACGTACTATGGCTACACCTTC
.,.,TRBJ2-3,TRBV3-1/TRBV3-2,CASSQDTPSESTQYF,TGTGCCAGCAGCCAAGATACTCCCAGCGAGTCAACGCAGTATTTT
.,TRBD2,TRBJ2-5,TRBV5-1,CASSHRRSGLAGQETQYF,TGCGCCAGCAGCCACAGACGCTCGGGACTAGCGGGACAAGAGACCCAGTACTTC
few,.,TRBJ2-7,TRBV7-9,CASSTTHYEQYF,TGTGCCAGCAGCACGACACACTACGAGCAGTACTTC
.,.,TRBJ2-7,TRBV7-9,CASSLDRGQYF,TGTGCCAGCAGCTTGGACCGGGGGCAGTACTTC
.,.,TRBJ1-1,TRBV30,CAWSVRLRGWGEAFF,TGTGCCTGGAGTGTACGGCTCCGGGGTTGGGGTGAAGCTTTCTTT
.,.,TRBJ1-2,TRBV6-1,CASSETTNYGYTF,TGTGCCAGCAGTGAAACTACTAACTATGGCTACACCTTC
few,.,TRBJ2-7,TRBV3-1/TRBV3-2,CASSQILSSYEQYF,TGTGCCAGCAGCCAAATACTGAGCTCCTACGAGCAGTACTTC
once,TRBD1,TRBJ1-1,TRBV5-1,CASSPQGEVTEAFF,TGCGCCAGCAGCCCACAGGGGGAAGTCACTGAAGCTTTCTTT
once,.,TRBJ2-7,TRBV10-1,CASNGAGGTSNEQYF,TGCGCCAGCAATGGAGCCGGGGGAACAAGCAACGAGCAGTACTTC
.,TRBD2,TRBJ2-3,TRBV11-2,CASSSSGGTDTQYF,TGTGCCAGCAGCTCTAGCGGGGGCACAGATACGCAGTATTTT
.,.,TRBJ1-4,TRBV7-9,CASSLGAAPNEKLFF,TGTGCCAGCAGCTTAGGGGCAGCTCCAAATGAAAAACTGTTTTTT
.,.,TRBJ2-1,TRBV15,CATSRDHWDSQQFF,TGTGCCACCAGCAGAGATCATTGGGACTCCCAGCAGTTCTTC
.,TRBD1,TRBJ1-4,TRBV14,CASSRGQGREKLFF,TGTGCCAGCAGCCGAGGACAGGGCCGGGAAAAACTGTTTTTT
.,TRBD1,TRBJ1-3,TRBV4-1,CASSQIDRATGNTIYF,TGCGCCAGCAGCCAAATAGACAGGGCGACTGGAAACACCATATATTTT
.,.,TRBJ1-2,TRBV9,CASSVESPLEVHF,TGTGCCAGCAGCGTAGAAAGCCCGCTCGAAGTCCACTTC
.,.,TRBJ2-2,TRBV11-3,CASSPRTTGELFF,TGTGCCAGCAGCCCCCGGACTACCGGGGAGCTGTTTTTT
.,TRBD2,TRBJ2-1,TRBV27,CASRDRGSSYNEQFF,TGTGCCAGCAGAGATCGCGGGAGCTCCTACAATGAGCAGTTCTTC
few,TRBD1,TRBJ1-2,TRBV27,CASSLADRDKGGYTF,TGTGCCAGCAGTTTAGCCGACAGGGACAAAGGTGGCTACACCTTC
.,TRBD2,TRBJ2-1,TRBV29-1,CSVGAGENEQFF,TGCAGCGTTGGGGCGGGAGAGAATGAGCAGTTCTTC
.,.,TRBJ2-5,TRBV5-1,CASSLMGGETQYF,TGCGCCAGCAGCTTGATGGGAGGAGAGACCCAGTACTTC
once,.,TRBJ1-3,TRBV7-3,CASSLEGSGAGNTIYF,TGTGCCAGCAGCTTAGAAGGGTCAGGGGCTGGAAACACCATATATTTT